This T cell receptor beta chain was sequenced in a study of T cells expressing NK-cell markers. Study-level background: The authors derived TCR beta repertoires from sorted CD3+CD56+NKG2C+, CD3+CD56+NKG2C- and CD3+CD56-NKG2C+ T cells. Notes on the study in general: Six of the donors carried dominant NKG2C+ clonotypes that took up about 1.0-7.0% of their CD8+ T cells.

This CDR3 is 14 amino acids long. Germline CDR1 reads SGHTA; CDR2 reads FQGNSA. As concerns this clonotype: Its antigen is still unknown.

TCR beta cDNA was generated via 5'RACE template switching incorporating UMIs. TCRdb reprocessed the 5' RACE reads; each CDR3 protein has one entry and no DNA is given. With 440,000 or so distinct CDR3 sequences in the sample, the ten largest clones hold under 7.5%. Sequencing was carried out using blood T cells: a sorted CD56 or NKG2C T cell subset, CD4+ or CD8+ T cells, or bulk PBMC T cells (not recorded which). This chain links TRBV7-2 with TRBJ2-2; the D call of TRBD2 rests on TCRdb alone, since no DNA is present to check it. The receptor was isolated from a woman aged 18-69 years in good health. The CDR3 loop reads CASSLAQGAGELFF.